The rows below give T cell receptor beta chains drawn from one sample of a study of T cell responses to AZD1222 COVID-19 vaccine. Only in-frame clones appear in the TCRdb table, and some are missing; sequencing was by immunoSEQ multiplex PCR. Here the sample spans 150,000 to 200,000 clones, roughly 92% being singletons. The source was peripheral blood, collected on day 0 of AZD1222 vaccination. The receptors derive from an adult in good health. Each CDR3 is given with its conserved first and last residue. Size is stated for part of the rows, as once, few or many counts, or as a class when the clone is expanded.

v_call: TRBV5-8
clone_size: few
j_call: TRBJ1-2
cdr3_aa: CASSQGYYGYTF

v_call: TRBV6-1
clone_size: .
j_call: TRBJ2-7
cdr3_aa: CASSEAKVGEQYF

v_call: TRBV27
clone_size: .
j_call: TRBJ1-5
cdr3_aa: CASSLWQGNQPQHF

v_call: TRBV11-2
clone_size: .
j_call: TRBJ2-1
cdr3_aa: CASSLGLAGGNEQFF

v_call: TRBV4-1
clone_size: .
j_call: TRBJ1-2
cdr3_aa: CASSLQAQGAQGYGYTF

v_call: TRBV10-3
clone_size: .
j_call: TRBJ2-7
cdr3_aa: CAISVLGDRGLNEQYF

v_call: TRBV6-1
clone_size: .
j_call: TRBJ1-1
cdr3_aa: CASSEAGWTEAFF

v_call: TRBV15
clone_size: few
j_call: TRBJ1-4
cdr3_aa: CATSRDSGEKLFF

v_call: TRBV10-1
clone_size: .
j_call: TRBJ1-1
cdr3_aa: CATAASRALDTEAFF

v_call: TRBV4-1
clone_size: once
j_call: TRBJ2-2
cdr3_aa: CASSPVRGNTGELFF

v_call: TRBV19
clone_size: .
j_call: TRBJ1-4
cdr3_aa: CASRLNGREKLFF

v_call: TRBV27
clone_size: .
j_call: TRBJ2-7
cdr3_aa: CASSLEGARDEQYF

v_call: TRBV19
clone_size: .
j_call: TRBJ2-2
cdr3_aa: CASSILAGAVGGELFF

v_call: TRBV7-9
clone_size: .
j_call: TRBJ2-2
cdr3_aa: CASTWRPTGELFF

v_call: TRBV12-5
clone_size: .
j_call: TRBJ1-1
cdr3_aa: CASAGQVNTEAFF

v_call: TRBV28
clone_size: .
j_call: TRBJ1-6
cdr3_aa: CASSLWFSGGNSPLHF

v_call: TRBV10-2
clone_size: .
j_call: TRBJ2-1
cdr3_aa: CASSSPGAGAYNEQFF

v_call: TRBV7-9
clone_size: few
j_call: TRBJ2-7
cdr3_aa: CASSPTRRGGDEQYF

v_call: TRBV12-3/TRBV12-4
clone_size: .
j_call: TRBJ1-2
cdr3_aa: CASSAGINYGYTF

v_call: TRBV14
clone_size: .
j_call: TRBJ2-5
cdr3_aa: CASSQEQGLTQYF

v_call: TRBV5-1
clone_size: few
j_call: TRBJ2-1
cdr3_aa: CASSWGLADNEQFF

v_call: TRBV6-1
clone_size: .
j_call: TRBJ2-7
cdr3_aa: CASSDRGLARGEQYF

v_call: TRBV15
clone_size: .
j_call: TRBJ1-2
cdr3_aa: CATSPVGANYGYTF

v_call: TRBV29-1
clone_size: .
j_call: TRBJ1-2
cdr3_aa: CSVQRYREGDYGYTF

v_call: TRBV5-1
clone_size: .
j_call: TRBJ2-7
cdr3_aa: CASSLEVSYEQYF

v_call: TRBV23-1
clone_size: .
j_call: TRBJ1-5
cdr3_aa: CASSPGRRNQPQHF

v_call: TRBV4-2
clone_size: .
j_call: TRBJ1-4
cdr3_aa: CASSQEVAATNEKLFF

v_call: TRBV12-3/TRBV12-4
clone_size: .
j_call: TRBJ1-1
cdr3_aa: CASSSSTAPEAFF

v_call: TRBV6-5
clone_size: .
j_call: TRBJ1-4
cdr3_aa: CASSSTGPQTNEKLFF

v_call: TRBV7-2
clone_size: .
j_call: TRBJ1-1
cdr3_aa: CASSLTGGVEAFF

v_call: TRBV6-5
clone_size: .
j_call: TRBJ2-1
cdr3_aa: CASRPDRERYNEQFF

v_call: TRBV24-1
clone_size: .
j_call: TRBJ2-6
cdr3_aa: CATSGATGTEPSGANVLTF

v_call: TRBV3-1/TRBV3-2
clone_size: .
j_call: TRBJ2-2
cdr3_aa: CASNPGTGNTGELFF

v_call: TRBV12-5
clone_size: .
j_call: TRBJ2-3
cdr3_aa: CASGLPRGGSTDTQYF

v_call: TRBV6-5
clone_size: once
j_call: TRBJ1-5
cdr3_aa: CASSRLNQPQHF

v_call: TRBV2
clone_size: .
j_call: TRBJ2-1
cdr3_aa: CASSEGSGREQFF

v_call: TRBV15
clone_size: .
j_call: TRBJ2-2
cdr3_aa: CATSRDSEGELFF

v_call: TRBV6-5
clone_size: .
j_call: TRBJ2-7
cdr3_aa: CASWAAYEQYF

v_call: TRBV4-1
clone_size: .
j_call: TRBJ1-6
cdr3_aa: CASSQVADIKGDSPLHF

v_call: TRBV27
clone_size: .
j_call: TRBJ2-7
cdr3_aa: CASSSRGVHEQYF

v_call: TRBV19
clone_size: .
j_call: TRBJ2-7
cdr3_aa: CASPTVSSGNYEQYF

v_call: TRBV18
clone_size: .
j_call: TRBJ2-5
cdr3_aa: CASSPPAETQYF

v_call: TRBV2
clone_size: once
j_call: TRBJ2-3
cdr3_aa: CASSEGGGADTQYF

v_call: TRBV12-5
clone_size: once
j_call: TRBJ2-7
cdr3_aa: CASGKPGGAYEQYF

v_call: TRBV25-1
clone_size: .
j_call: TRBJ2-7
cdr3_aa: CASSPDREQYF

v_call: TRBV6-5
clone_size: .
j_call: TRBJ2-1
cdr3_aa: CASSYSRGRDGEQFF

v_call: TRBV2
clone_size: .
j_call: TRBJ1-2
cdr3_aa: CASRSPAQPGAPNYGYTF

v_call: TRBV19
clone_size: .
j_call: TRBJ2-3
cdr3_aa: CASSMGQHDTQYF

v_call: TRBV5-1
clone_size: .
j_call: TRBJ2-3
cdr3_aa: CASSRDRDLGDTQYF

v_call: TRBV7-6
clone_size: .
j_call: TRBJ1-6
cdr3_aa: CASSASDRDNSPLHF

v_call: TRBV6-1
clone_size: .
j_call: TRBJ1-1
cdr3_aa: CASREGTGATEAFF

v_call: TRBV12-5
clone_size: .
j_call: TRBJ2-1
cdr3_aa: CASGLVGEQFF

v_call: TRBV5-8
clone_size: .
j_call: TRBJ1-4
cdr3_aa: CASSHRGGEEKLFF

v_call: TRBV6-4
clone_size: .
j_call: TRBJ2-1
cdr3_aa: CASSERGEQFF

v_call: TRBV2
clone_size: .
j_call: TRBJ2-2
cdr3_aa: CASRDRVFGGELFF

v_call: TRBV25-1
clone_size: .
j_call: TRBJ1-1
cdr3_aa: CASSGGGAGTEAFF

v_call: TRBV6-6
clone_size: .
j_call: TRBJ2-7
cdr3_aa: CASSRGLAGGPSSYEQYF